Listed here are 12 T cell receptor beta chains from one sample, sequenced in a study of shared clonotypes between healthy human individuals. The repertoire was sequenced with immunoSEQ multiplex PCR; TCRdb's copy has only in-frame clones and lacks some. There are 1,500,000 or so clones in the sample; about 98.5% occur only once, and 0.36% lies in the top ten. Sequences were obtained from naive CD4+ T cells sorted from blood. The subset here: CD45RA+ positively selected. The receptors come from a man aged 30 to 39 in good health.

This chain joins TRBV5-5 and TRBJ2-7; D gene ambiguous. Germline CDR1 reads SGHKS; CDR2 reads YYEKEE (reference sequence). With 2 bases removed from V and 1 base from J, the gap between germline ends came to 7 bases. The CDR3 runs 13 residues. CDR3: CASSFSRSYEQYF. Here the CDR3 DNA reads TGTGCCAGCAGCTTCAGCAGATCCTACGAGCAGTACTTC. Complete variable domain (other parts from reference TRBV5-5 and TRBJ2-7): DAGVTQSPTHLIKTRGQQVTLRCSPISGHKSVSWYQQVLGQGPQFIFQYYEKEERGRGNFPDRFSARQFPNYSSELNVNALLLGDSALYLCASSFSRSYEQYFGPGTRLTVT.

The chain is built from TRBV5-6 and TRBJ2-3; D gene ambiguous. This CDR3 is built from 15 residues. Trimming shortened V by 1 base and J by 5 bases, and 14 bases separated the two germline ends. Per the germline V gene, CDR1 is SGHDT and CDR2 is YYEEEE. The CDR3 DNA is TGTGCCAGCAGCTTGCTAGTTTCGGTTGGAGATACGCAGTATTTT. Translation: CASSLLVSVGDTQYF.

The V call is TRBV19, the J call TRBJ2-7, with D uncertain. V was pared by 5 bases and J by 0 bases, with 8 bases between. CDR3 length: 13 residues. Germline loops: CDR1 LNHDA, CDR2 SQIVND (reference sequence). CDR3 sequence reads: CASSSSLSYEQYF. The DNA of the CDR3 is TGTGCCAGTAGTTCGAGTCTCTCCTACGAGCAGTACTTC.

With regard to this clone: Other DNA sequences in this sample translate to the same CDR3. The genes are TRBV5-1 and TRBJ2-5; D perhaps matches TRBD2 (5 bases). Per the germline V gene, CDR1 is SGHRS and CDR2 is YFSETQ. The CDR3 sequence is 14 residues long. Trimming took 4 bases from V and 1 from J, leaving 11 bases between them. CDR3 DNA: TGCGCCAGCAGCCCCGATCGGGGCCAAGAGACCCAGTACTTC. Translation gives CASSPDRGQETQYF.

The V gene is TRBV2, the J gene TRBJ1-2; no clear D gene. V was shortened by 1 base and J by 7 bases, with 4 bases between the two germline ends. Per the germline V gene, CDR1 is SNHLY and CDR2 is FYNNEI. The CDR3 runs to 11 residues. CDR3 amino acids: CASSEEAGYTF. CDR3 DNA sequence: TGTGCCAGCAGTGAAGAGGCTGGCTACACCTTC.

The chain employs TRBV5-1 and TRBJ1-3; possible D gene TRBD1, 5 bases. Germline CDR1 and CDR2: SGHRS and YFSETQ. The V end was cut by 3 bases, the J end by 6 bases, with 10 bases between. CDR3 length: 13 amino acids. The CDR3 protein is CASSYEGENTIYF. CDR3 nucleotide sequence: TGCGCCAGCAGCTATGAAGGGGAAAACACCATATATTTT.

V usage is TRBV7-9 and J usage is TRBJ1-2, with TRBD1 identical over 9 bases. The V gene's germline CDR1 is SEHNR and CDR2 FQNEAQ (reference sequence). The V segment lost 1 base and the J segment 8 bases; nucleotides outside the gene matches: 5. The CDR3 spans 14 residues. CDR3 region: CASSLVGTGKGYTF. The CDR3 DNA reads TGTGCCAGCAGCTTAGTCGGGACAGGGAAAGGCTACACCTTC.

The chain is built from TRBV7-8 and TRBJ2-3; tentative D call: TRBD2 (6 bases). This CDR3 is built from 16 residues. Germline values: CDR1 SGHVS, CDR2 FQNEAQ. V was trimmed by 5 bases and J by 0 bases, leaving 15 bases between them. The CDR3, as DNA: TGTGCCAGCAGCGTGGGTAGCGGACTAAGCACAGATACGCAGTATTTT. It encodes CASSVGSGLSTDTQYF.

CDR3 in DNA: TGTGCCAGCAGTTACCGGGAGGGACTAGGGGGGAATGAGCAGTTCTTC. This codes for CASSYREGLGGNEQFF. The chain carries TRBV6-5 and TRBJ2-1; TRBD2 matches at 8 bases. Germline-derived CDR1 and CDR2 are MNHEY and SVGAGI. The CDR3 consists of 16 residues. V lost 2 bases and J lost 7; bases outside the gene matches: 10.

V is TRBV7-7 and J is TRBJ2-1, with D perhaps matching TRBD1 (5 bases). V was trimmed by 3 bases and J by 4 bases, leaving 16 bases between them. Germline V CDR1 and CDR2: SSHAT, FNYEAQ (reference sequence). The length of the CDR3 is 16 residues. The CDR3 is CASSLAREGEYNEQFF. CDR3 nucleotides: TGTGCCAGCAGCTTGGCCAGGGAAGGAGAGTACAATGAGCAGTTCTTC.

The V gene is TRBV19, the J gene TRBJ2-5; D unresolved. The CDR3 spans 16 residues. Germline lookup yields CDR1 LNHDA and CDR2 SQIVND (reference sequence). The V and J ends lost 3 bases and 5 bases respectively, with 19 bases between them. CDR3: CASSIPSAFGFETQYF. In DNA, the CDR3 is TGTGCCAGTAGTATCCCCTCCGCCTTCGGGTTTGAGACCCAGTACTTC.

This clone appeared a single time. The same CDR3 can be traced to other DNA sequences in this sample. This chain uses TRBV18 with TRBJ2-7; 9 nucleotides line up with TRBD1. The CDR3 is 14 residues long. J lost 5 bases, V lost 2 bases, and 4 bases had no gene match. CDR1 is KGHSH, CDR2 LQKENI, per germline. The CDR3, as DNA: TGTGCCAGCTCACCATTGGACAGGGGAAACGAGCAGTACTTC. It yields the protein CASSPLDRGNEQYF.